Listed below are T cell receptor beta chains from one sample, sequenced in a study of CD4 T cells in relation to SARS-CoV-2 and coronaviruses. Some clones are missing from TCRdb's copy, which holds only in-frame ones; the method was immunoSEQ multiplex PCR. The sample consists of about 56,000 clones, approximately 90% of them appearing once. Sequencing was carried out using naive CD4+ T cells from PBMCs. The origin of the receptors is an adult with COVID-19. The CDR3 runs from the conserved cysteine through the conserved F or W. A D gene is named only where the DNA matches it firmly. Clone size, where shown, is once, few, many, or a class for clones that have expanded.

v_call	clone_size	j_call	d_call	cdr3_aa	cdr3_nt
TRBV7-9	NA	TRBJ1-2	NA	CASSSRAGAGYTF	TGTGCCAGCAGCTCCCGGGCAGGGGCTGGCTACACCTTC
TRBV6-5	NA	TRBJ2-1	NA	CASRSIHTYNEQFF	TGTGCCAGCAGGAGTATACATACCTACAATGAGCAGTTCTTC
TRBV9	few	TRBJ2-7	NA	CASSVGPVRGYHEQYF	TGTGCCAGCAGCGTAGGTCCGGTCAGGGGATACCACGAGCAGTACTTC
TRBV5-6	NA	TRBJ2-7	NA	CASSWSNSHYEQYF	TGTGCCAGCAGCTGGAGTAACAGCCACTACGAGCAGTACTTC
TRBV4-2	NA	TRBJ2-7	TRBD2	CASSQATSGAYEQYF	TGTGCCAGCAGCCAAGCCACTAGCGGAGCCTACGAGCAGTACTTC
TRBV24-1	NA	TRBJ2-3	TRBD2	CATSDLFPGGDTQYF	TGTGCCACCAGTGATTTGTTCCCGGGAGGCGATACGCAGTATTTT
TRBV19	NA	TRBJ2-3	TRBD2	CASSMRLAGTTDTQYF	TGTGCCAGTAGTATGAGGCTAGCGGGAACCACAGATACGCAGTATTTT
TRBV28	NA	TRBJ2-7	NA	CASRRRQGGREQYF	TGTGCCAGCAGAAGACGACAGGGAGGTCGCGAGCAGTACTTC
TRBV24-1	NA	TRBJ2-2	NA	CATSDFTGRHGELFF	TGTGCCACCAGTGATTTTACGGGGAGGCACGGGGAGCTGTTTTTT
TRBV19	NA	TRBJ2-1	TRBD2	CASSGARGGRAGEQFF	TGTGCCAGTAGTGGCGCGCGCGGCGGGAGGGCTGGGGAGCAGTTCTTC
TRBV4-1	NA	TRBJ2-7	NA	CASSEGTLYEQYF	TGCGCCAGCAGCGAAGGGACCCTCTACGAGCAGTACTTC
TRBV6-1	NA	TRBJ2-2	TRBD2	CASSEGPRASGSQGELFF	TGTGCCAGCAGTGAAGGTCCGAGGGCTAGCGGGAGTCAGGGGGAGCTGTTTTTT
TRBV28	once	TRBJ2-7	NA	CASMSDQGVTYEQYF	TGTGCCAGCATGAGCGATCAAGGGGTAACGTACGAGCAGTACTTC
TRBV27	NA	TRBJ1-2	TRBD1	CASSRLRTGYGYTF	TGTGCCAGCAGCCGTTTAAGGACAGGCTATGGCTACACCTTC
TRBV27	NA	TRBJ1-5	NA	CASRSDRRSNQPQHF	TGTGCCAGCAGATCCGACAGAAGAAGCAATCAGCCCCAGCATTTT
TRBV9	NA	TRBJ1-2	NA	CASSAEARWDGYTF	TGTGCCAGCAGCGCGGAGGCCCGTTGGGATGGCTACACCTTC
TRBV5-1	once	TRBJ2-5	NA	CASPWQGRQETQYF	TGCGCCAGCCCCTGGCAGGGGAGGCAAGAGACCCAGTACTTC
TRBV3-1/TRBV3-2	NA	TRBJ1-3	NA	CASSQDTYSGNTIYF	TGTGCCAGCAGCCAAGATACATACTCTGGAAACACCATATATTTT
TRBV18	NA	TRBJ1-1	NA	CASSQRNTEAFF	TGTGCCAGCTCACAGAGGAACACTGAAGCTTTCTTT
TRBV7-9	NA	TRBJ2-3	TRBD2	CASSRLAGDTDTQYF	TGTGCCAGCTCCCGCCTAGCGGGAGATACAGATACGCAGTATTTT
TRBV24-1	NA	TRBJ2-1	TRBD2	CATSDSLAWSLAGGYNEQFF	TGTGCCACCAGTGATTCCCTGGCCTGGTCGCTAGCGGGAGGCTACAATGAGCAGTTCTTC
TRBV18	few	TRBJ1-6	NA	CASSRTDNSPLHF	TGTGCCAGCTCCCGGACGGATAATTCACCCCTCCACTTT
TRBV7-6	NA	TRBJ2-7	NA	CASSLGQGVPYEQYF	TGTGCCAGCAGCTTAGGCCAGGGAGTACCCTACGAGCAGTACTTC
TRBV10-3	NA	TRBJ1-1	NA	CAISETPGAEAFF	TGTGCCATCAGTGAAACTCCCGGGGCTGAAGCTTTCTTT
TRBV5-4	few	TRBJ1-2	TRBD1	CASSSQTGQVGGYTF	TGTGCCAGCAGCTCCCAAACCGGACAGGTCGGTGGCTACACCTTC
TRBV6-5	once	TRBJ1-1	NA	CASSLQGYTEAFF	TGTGCCAGCAGCTTACAGGGCTACACTGAAGCTTTCTTT
TRBV4-2	NA	TRBJ2-3	TRBD2	CASSQGLAGGRDTQYF	TGTGCCAGCAGCCAGGGACTAGCGGGAGGGCGAGATACGCAGTATTTT
TRBV18	once	TRBJ1-4	NA	CASSPTGDSSEKLFF	TGTGCCAGCTCACCAACGGGGGATTCAAGTGAAAAACTGTTTTTT
TRBV4-1	NA	TRBJ2-7	NA	CASSQVLQEAYEQYF	TGCGCCAGCAGCCAAGTTTTACAGGAAGCTTACGAGCAGTACTTC
TRBV5-6	once	TRBJ1-3	NA	CASSSGPTGGNTIYF	TGTGCCAGCAGCTCCGGGCCTACTGGGGGAAACACCATATATTTT